This T cell receptor beta chain was identified in a study of T cell changes during pregnancy in multiple sclerosis. V was pared by 0 bases and J by 0 bases, with 6 bases between. The CDR3 totals 14 residues. Germline values: CDR1 MNHNY, CDR2 SVGAGI (reference sequence). This clone turned up a few times. Sequencing used immunoSEQ multiplex PCR; TCRdb keeps in-frame clones, though not all of them. This table holds tens of thousands of clones, roughly 90% found once. The receptor was derived from a female donor with multiple sclerosis, enrolled in a pregnancy study. This chain connects TRBV6-6 to TRBJ2-7; D is ambiguous. The starting material was peripheral blood, obtained in the first trimester of pregnancy. This CDR3 is CASSYSTASYEQYF. CDR3 in DNA: TGTGCCAGCAGTTACTCTACTGCCTCCTACGAGCAGTACTTC.